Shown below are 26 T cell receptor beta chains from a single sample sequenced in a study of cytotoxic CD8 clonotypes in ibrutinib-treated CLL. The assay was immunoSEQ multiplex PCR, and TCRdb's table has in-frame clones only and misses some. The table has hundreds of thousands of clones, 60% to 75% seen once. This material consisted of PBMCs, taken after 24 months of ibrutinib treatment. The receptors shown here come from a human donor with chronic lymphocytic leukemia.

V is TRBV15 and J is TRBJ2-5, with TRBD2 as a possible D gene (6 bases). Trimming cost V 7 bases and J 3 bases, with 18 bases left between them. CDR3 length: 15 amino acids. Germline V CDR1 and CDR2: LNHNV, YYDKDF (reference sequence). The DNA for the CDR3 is TGTGCCACCAAGAAGGGGACTTACCTGGAAGAGACCCAGTACTTC. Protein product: CATKKGTYLEETQYF.

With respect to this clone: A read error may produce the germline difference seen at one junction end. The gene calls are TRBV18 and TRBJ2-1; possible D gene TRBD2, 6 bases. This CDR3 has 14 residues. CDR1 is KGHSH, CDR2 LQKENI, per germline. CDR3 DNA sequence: TGTGCCAGCTCACTCCGGGACTCCGACAATGAGCAGTTCTTC. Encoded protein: CASSLRDSDNEQFF.

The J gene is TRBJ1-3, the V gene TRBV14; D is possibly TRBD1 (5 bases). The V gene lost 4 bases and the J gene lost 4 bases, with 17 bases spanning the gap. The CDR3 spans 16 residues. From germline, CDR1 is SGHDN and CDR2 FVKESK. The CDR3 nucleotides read TGTGCCAGCAGCCTAACAAAGCGCACAGGAGGAAACACCATATATTTT. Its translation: CASSLTKRTGGNTIYF. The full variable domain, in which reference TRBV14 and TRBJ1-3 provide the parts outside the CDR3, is EAGVTQFPSHSVIEKGQTVTLRCDPISGHDNLYWYRRVMGKEIKFLLHFVKESKQDESGMPNNRFLAERTGGTYSTLKVQPAELEDSGVYFCASSLTKRTGGNTIYFGEGSWLTVV.

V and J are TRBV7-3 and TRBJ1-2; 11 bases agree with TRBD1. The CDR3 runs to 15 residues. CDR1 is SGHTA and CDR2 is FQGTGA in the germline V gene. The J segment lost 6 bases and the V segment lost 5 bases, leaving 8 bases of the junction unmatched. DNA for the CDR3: TGTGCCAGCAGCCTGGGTGGACAGGGGGCAGATGGCTACACCTTC. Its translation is CASSLGGQGADGYTF.

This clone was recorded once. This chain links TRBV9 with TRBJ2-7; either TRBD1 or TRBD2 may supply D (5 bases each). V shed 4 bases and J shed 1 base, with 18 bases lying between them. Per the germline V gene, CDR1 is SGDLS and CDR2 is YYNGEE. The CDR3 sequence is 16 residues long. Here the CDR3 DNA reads TGTGCCAGCAGCCGTTCCCGGGACCTCCCTTCCTACGAGCAGTACTTC. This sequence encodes CASSRSRDLPSYEQYF.

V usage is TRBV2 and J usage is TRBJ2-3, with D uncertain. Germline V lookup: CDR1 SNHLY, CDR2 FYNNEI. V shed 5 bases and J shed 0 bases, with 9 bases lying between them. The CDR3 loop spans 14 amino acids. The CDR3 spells CASSSSVSTDTQYF. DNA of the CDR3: TGTGCCAGCAGTTCGAGCGTTAGCACAGATACGCAGTATTTT.

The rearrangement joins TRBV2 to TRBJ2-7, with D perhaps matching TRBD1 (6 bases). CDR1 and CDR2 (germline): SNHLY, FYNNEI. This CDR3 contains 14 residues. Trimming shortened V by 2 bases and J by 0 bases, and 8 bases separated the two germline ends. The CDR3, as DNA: TGTGCCAGCAGTGAAAACAGGGACTCCTACGAGCAGTACTTC. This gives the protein CASSENRDSYEQYF.

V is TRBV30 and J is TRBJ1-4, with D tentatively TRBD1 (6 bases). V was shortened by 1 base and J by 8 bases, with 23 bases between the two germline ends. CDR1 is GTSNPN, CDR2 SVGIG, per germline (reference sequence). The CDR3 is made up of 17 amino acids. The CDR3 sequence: CAWSGGTGTEEREKLFF. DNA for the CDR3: TGTGCCTGGAGTGGAGGAACAGGGACTGAGGAGAGGGAAAAACTGTTTTTT.

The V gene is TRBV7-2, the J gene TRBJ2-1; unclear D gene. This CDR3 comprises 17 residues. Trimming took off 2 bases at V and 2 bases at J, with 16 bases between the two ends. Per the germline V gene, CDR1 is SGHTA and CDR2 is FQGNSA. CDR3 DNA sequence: TGTGCCAGCAGCTTATTTGTGTCTGGCGGCACCTACAATGAGCAGTTCTTC. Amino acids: CASSLFVSGGTYNEQFF.

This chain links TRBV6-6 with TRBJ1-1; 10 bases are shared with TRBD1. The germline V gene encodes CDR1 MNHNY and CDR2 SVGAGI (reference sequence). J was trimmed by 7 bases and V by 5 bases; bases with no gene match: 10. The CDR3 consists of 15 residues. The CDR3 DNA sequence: TGTGCCAGCAGTCTCAGGGACAGGGGTTTGAATGAAGCTTTCTTT. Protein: CASSLRDRGLNEAFF.

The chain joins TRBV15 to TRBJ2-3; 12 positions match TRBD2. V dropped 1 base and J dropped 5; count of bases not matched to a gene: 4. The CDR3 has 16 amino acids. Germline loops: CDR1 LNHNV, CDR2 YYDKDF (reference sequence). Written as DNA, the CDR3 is TGTGCCACCAGCAGAGCTAGCGGGAGGGCCGGAGATACGCAGTATTTT. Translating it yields CATSRASGRAGDTQYF.

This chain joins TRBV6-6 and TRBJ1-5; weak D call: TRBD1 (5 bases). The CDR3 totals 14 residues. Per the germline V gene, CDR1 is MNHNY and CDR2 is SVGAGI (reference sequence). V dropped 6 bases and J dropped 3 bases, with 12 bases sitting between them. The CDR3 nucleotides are TGTGCCAGCAGCTCGGGACGGATCAATCAGCCCCAGCATTTT. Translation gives CASSSGRINQPQHF.

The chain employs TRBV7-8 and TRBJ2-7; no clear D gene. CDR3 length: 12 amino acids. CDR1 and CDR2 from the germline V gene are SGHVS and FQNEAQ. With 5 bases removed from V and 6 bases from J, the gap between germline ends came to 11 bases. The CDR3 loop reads CASSPPPREQYF. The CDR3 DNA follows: TGTGCCAGCAGCCCACCCCCGCGCGAGCAGTACTTC.

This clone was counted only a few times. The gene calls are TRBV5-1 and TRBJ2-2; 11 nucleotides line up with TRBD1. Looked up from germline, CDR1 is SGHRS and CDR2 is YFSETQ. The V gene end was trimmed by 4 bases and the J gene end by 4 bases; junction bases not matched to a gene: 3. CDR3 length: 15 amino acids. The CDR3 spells CASSPGTGGTGELFF. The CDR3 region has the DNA TGCGCCAGCAGCCCTGGGACAGGGGGCACCGGGGAGCTGTTTTTT.

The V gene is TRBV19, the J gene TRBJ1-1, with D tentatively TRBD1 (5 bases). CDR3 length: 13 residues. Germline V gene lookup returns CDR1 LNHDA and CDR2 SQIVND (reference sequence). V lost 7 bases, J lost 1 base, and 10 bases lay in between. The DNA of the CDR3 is TGTGCCAGTAACAAAAGGGGGAACACTGAAGCTTTCTTT. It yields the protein CASNKRGNTEAFF.

Here the CDR3 DNA reads TGTGCCAGCTCACCGTCTCAGAATAACTATGGCTACACCTTC. Translation: CASSPSQNNYGYTF. The V call is TRBV18, the J call TRBJ1-2; D is unresolved. The V gene lost 3 bases and the J gene lost 1 base, with 9 bases spanning the gap. The CDR3 is 14 amino acids. Per germline, CDR1 KGHSH and CDR2 LQKENI.

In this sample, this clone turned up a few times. CDR3 coding DNA: TGTGCCTGGAGCCACGGACAGGGCGACCAAGAGACCCAGTACTTC. It is translated as CAWSHGQGDQETQYF. The chain is built from TRBV30 and TRBJ2-5, with 8 bases that match TRBD1. The CDR3 extends over 15 amino acids. Germline trimming cut 3 bases from V and 0 bases from J; bases unmatched to any gene: 6. Germline CDR1 reads GTSNPN; CDR2 reads SVGIG (reference sequence).

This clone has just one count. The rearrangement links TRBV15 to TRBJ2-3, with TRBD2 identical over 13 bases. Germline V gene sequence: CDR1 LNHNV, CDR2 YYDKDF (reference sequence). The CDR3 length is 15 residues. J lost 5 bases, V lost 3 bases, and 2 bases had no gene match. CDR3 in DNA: TGTGCCACCAGCAGCCGACTAGCGGGAGGAGATACGCAGTATTTT. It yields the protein CATSSRLAGGDTQYF.

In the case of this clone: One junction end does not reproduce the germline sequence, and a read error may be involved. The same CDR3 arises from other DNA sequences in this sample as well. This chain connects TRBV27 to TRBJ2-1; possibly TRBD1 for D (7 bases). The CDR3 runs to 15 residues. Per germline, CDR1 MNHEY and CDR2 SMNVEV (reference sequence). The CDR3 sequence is CASSLSAGGYNEQFF. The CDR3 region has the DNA TGTGCCAGCAGCTTATCGGCAGGGGGGTACAATGAGCAGTTCTTC.

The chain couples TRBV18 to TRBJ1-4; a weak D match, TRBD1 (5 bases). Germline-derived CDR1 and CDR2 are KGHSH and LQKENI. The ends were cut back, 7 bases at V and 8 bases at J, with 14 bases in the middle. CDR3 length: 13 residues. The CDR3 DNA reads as TGTGCCAGCTTACGAGGGGACGGGGAAAAACTGTTTTTT. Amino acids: CASLRGDGEKLFF.

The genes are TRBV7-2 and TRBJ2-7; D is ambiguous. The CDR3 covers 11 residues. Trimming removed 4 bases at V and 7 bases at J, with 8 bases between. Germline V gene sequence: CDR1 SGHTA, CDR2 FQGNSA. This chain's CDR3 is CASSSLREQYF. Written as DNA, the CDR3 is TGTGCCAGCAGCTCCTTAAGGGAGCAGTACTTC.

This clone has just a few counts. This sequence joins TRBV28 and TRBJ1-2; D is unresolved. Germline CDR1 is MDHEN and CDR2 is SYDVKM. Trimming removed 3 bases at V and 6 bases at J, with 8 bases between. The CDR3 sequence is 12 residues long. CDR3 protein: CASSFPPNGYTF. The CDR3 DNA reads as TGTGCCAGCAGTTTCCCCCCTAATGGCTACACCTTC.

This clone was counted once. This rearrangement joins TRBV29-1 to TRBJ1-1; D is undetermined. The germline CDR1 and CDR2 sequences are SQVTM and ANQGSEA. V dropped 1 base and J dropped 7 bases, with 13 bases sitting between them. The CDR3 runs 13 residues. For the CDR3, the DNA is TGCAGCGTTGAAGGTGGTGACTGGTTTGAAGCTTTCTTT. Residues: CSVEGGDWFEAFF.

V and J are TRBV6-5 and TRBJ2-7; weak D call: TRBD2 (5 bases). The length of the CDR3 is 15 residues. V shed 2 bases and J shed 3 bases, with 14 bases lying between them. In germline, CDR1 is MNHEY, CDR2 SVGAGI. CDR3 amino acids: CASSYPNGNYYEQYF. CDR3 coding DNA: TGTGCCAGCAGTTACCCGAACGGGAATTACTACGAGCAGTACTTC.

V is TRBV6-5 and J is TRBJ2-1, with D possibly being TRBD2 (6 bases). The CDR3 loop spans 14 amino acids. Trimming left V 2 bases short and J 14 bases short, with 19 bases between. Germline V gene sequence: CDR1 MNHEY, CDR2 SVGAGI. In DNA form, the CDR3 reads TGTGCCAGCAGTTACGCTCTAAGGGACTCCCCCAAGTTCTTC. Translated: CASSYALRDSPKFF.

The CDR3 DNA is TGCGCCAGCAGCCAAGATGCAGGACAGGGAATCTCTGAGCAGTTCTTC. Amino acids: CASSQDAGQGISEQFF. The chain couples TRBV4-1 to TRBJ2-1; TRBD1 aligns across 8 bases. CDR1 MGHRA and CDR2 YSYEKL come from the germline V gene. This CDR3 is 16 amino acids long. The ends lost 0 bases at V and 9 bases at J; junction bases unmatched: 10.